Shown below are 11 T cell receptor beta chains from a single sample sequenced in a study of Tregs in tolerant kidney transplant recipients. Repertoires were generated with immunoSEQ multiplex PCR, while TCRdb's copy carries only in-frame clones and drops some. The table lists approximately 67,000 clones, about nine tenths of them singletons. This specimen consisted of CD8+ T cells from blood, obtained before the transplant. These receptors originate from a human donor who received a combined kidney and bone marrow transplant.

This chain connects TRBV7-6 to TRBJ1-6, with D possibly TRBD1 on 6 matching bases. CDR3 length: 15 amino acids. Per the germline V gene, CDR1 is SGHVS and CDR2 is FNYEAQ. V lost 0 bases, J lost 8 bases, and 11 bases lay in between. CDR3 in amino acids: CASSLAQGADSPLHF. The CDR3 DNA follows: TGTGCCAGCAGCTTAGCACAGGGTGCCGATTCACCCCTCCACTTT. Combining the CDR3 with reference TRBV7-6 and TRBJ1-6 gives the whole variable domain GAGVSQSPRYKVTKRGQDVALRCDPISGHVSLYWYRQALGQGPEFLTYFNYEAQQDKSGLPNDRFSAERPEGSISTLTIQRTEQRDSAMYRCASSLAQGADSPLHFGNGTRLTVT.

This sequence joins TRBV9 and TRBJ1-2, with 11 bases identical to TRBD1. The CDR3 has 16 residues. Germline trimming cut 0 bases from V and 6 bases from J; bases unmatched to any gene: 7. Germline lookup yields CDR1 SGDLS and CDR2 YYNGEE. CDR3 DNA sequence: TGTGCCAGCAGCGTAGCTACGAGGGACAGGGGGAATGGCTACACCTTC. It is translated as CASSVATRDRGNGYTF.

The genes are TRBV7-8 and TRBJ2-5; 7 nucleotides align to TRBD1. This CDR3 is built from 14 residues. Germline V gives CDR1 SGHVS, CDR2 FQNEAQ. Trimming took 5 bases from V and 4 from J; bases not matched to a gene: 7. CDR3: CASSPDRVGETQYF. CDR3 DNA: TGTGCCAGCAGCCCTGACAGGGTAGGAGAGACCCAGTACTTC.

This clone came up once. The chain combines TRBV27 with TRBJ2-3, with D perhaps matching TRBD2 (6 bases). Trimming left V 2 bases short and J 0 bases short, with 9 bases between. The CDR3 has 15 residues. The germline gives CDR1 MNHEY, CDR2 SMNVEV (reference sequence). CDR3 in amino acids: CASSLALASTDTQYF. The CDR3 DNA follows: TGTGCCAGCAGTTTAGCACTAGCTAGCACAGATACGCAGTATTTT.

The rearrangement uses TRBV7-8 and TRBJ1-1; possibly TRBD1 for D (5 bases). Germline-derived CDR1 and CDR2 are SGHVS and FQNEAQ. Trimming pared 11 bases from V and 3 bases from J, leaving 16 bases between. There are 13 residues in the CDR3. The CDR3 loop reads CAATWGEDTEAFF. CDR3 nucleotides: TGTGCCGCGACATGGGGGGAGGACACTGAAGCTTTCTTT. The full variable domain, with the rest looked up from reference TRBV7-8 and TRBJ1-1, is GAGVSQSPRYKVAKRGQDVALRCDPISGHVSLFWYQQALGQGPEFLTYFQNEAQLDKSGLPSDRFFAERPEGSVSTLKIQRTQQEDSAVYLCAATWGEDTEAFFGQGTRLTVV.

The chain employs TRBV30 and TRBJ2-7, with D maybe TRBD1 (8 bases). V was clipped by 0 bases and J by 7 bases, with 19 bases between them. CDR3 length: 15 residues. CDR1 is GTSNPN, CDR2 SVGIG, per germline (reference sequence). The CDR3 protein is CAWSVGQGGKREQYF. For the CDR3, the DNA is TGTGCCTGGAGTGTAGGACAGGGAGGGAAGAGAGAGCAGTACTTC.

The gene calls are TRBV7-9 and TRBJ2-7; D perhaps matches TRBD2 (5 bases). Germline V gene data show CDR1 as SEHNR and CDR2 as FQNEAQ (reference sequence). The CDR3 length is 16 residues. V shed 0 bases and J shed 4 bases, with 16 bases lying between them. The CDR3: CASSLASYTSQYEQYF. The CDR3 DNA reads as TGTGCCAGCAGCTTAGCGTCCTATACTAGTCAGTACGAGCAGTACTTC. The whole variable domain, remainder taken from reference TRBV7-9 and TRBJ2-7, is DTGVSQNPRHKITKRGQNVTFRCDPISEHNRLYWYRQTLGQGPEFLTYFQNEAQLEKSRLLSDRFSAERPKGSFSTLEIQRTEQGDSAMYLCASSLASYTSQYEQYFGPGTRLTVT.

The V call is TRBV15, the J call TRBJ1-1, with D unclear. The CDR3 runs 18 residues. Trimming left V 1 base short and J 0 bases short, with 18 bases between. Germline values: CDR1 LNHNV, CDR2 YYDKDF (reference sequence). The DNA for the CDR3 is TGTGCCACCAGCAGAGTTGGACTTTGGGCCAACGTGAACACTGAAGCTTTCTTT. Protein product: CATSRVGLWANVNTEAFF.

V is TRBV5-4 and J is TRBJ2-2, with D possibly being TRBD2 (5 bases). Trimming removed 3 bases from V and 1 base from J, with 10 bases in between. Looked up from germline, CDR1 is SGHNT and CDR2 is YYREEE (reference sequence). This CDR3 is built from 15 residues. CDR3 DNA: TGTGCCAGCAGCTCAGAGGGTTGGAACACCGGGGAGCTGTTTTTT. Its translation is CASSSEGWNTGELFF.

This chain joins TRBV4-3 and TRBJ2-5; 8 bases align to TRBD2. This CDR3 is 21 amino acids long. Germline-derived CDR1 and CDR2 are LGHNA and YSLEER. Trimming removed 2 bases from V and 5 bases from J; junction bases left unmatched: 25. CDR3 in DNA: TGCGCCAGCAGCCAAACAGCGAAGAGGGTACTAGCGGACATAGGGATGGAGACCCAGTACTTC. Its translation is CASSQTAKRVLADIGMETQYF.

V usage is TRBV21-1 and J usage is TRBJ1-2. TRBV21-1 is classified as a pseudogene. The length of the CDR3 is 18 residues. The CDR3 nucleotides read TGTGCCAGCAGCAAAGAGGCTAAACGTCGGGAATTTAACTATGGCTACACCTTC. Translation gives CASSKEAKRREFNYGYTF.